Following are 4 T cell receptor delta chains from one sample sequenced in a study of Vγ9Vδ2 T cells in congenital toxoplasmosis. TRGC- and TRDC-specific primers primed one-tube template-switch reverse transcription to make cDNA. The TRGC primer was designed to bind both TRGC1 and TRGC2 constant genes. TCRdb fed the reads to CATT. The sample lists about 490 delta-chain clones; roughly 4% were seen once. The sequencing sample was made of gamma-delta T cells from blood. All receptors derive from a child younger than 10 born to a mother with Toxoplasma gondii infection during pregnancy, either congenitally infected or uninfected (not recorded which).

This clone was observed a few times. The TCRdb protein, from a much larger clone, departs from this DNA's translation at residue 6, likely by read error; the protein shown derives from the DNA. The chain couples TRDV1 to TRDJ1; D not resolved. The CDR3 sequence is 16 residues long. Trimming took 2 bases from V and 0 from J, leaving 13 bases between them. Germline assignment: CDR1 TSWWSYY and CDR2 QGS. The CDR3 coding sequence is TGTGCTCTTGGGGAAATCCGAGGCATGGACACCGATAAACTCATCTTT. The encoded protein is CALGEIRGMDTDKLIF.

A remark on this clone: The TCRdb protein, from a much larger clone, departs from this DNA's translation at residue 6, likely by read error; the protein shown derives from the DNA. The chain employs TRAV29/DV5 and TRDJ2; D might be TRDD3 (6 bases). Trimming removed 3 bases from V and 6 bases from J, with 18 bases in between. The CDR3 length is 15 residues. Germline V gene sequence: CDR1 NSMFDY, CDR2 ISSIKDK. CDR3 DNA sequence: TGTGCAGCAAAAGGACCGGGGGGAAACTCAGCACAACTCTTCTTT. Translation: CAAKGPGGNSAQLFF.

Of note for this clone: TCRdb pairs this DNA with a much larger clone's protein that differs at residue 5, likely a read error; the protein shown was translated from the DNA. The J gene is TRDJ3, the V gene TRDV2; 13 positions agree with TRDD3. As TCRdb names no J gene, one was assigned here on the basis of a DNA match to germline. Germline CDR1 and CDR2: GEAIGNYY and EKD. There are 19 residues in the CDR3. V lost 3 bases and J lost 0; bases outside the gene matches: 4. The CDR3 bases are TGTGCCTGTGACCTACTGGGGGATACGAGCTCCTGGGACACCCGACAGATGTTTTTC. Residues: CACDLLGDTSSWDTRQMFF.

In its sample, this clone was seen a few times. TCRdb pairs this DNA with a much larger clone's protein that differs at residue 9, likely a read error; the protein shown was translated from the DNA. The rearrangement uses TRDV2 and TRDJ3; 10 nucleotides match TRDD3. Assignment of the J gene here rests on matching the DNA to germline, because TCRdb gives none. V lost 1 base to trimming and J lost 0 bases; unmatched junction nucleotides: 2. The germline CDR1 and CDR2 sequences are GEAIGNYY and EKD. CDR3 size: 18 residues. CDR3 sequence reads: CACDTGDTHSWDTRQMFF. The CDR3 bases are TGTGCCTGTGACACGGGGGATACGCACTCCTGGGACACCCGACAGATGTTTTTC.